This passage covers 26 T cell receptor beta chains from one sample sequenced in a study of cytomegalovirus exposure and HLA in healthy donors. The primer mix had 60 Vbeta and 13 Jbeta primers. Data came from immunoSEQ multiplex PCR; TCRdb stores just in-frame clones and leaves some out. This sample has around 92,000 clones; around 83% occur once, and the top ten carry around 3.6%. The sequenced sample was PBMCs. Receptor source: a female donor in good health and CMV-seropositive.

The J gene is TRBJ2-7, the V gene TRBV6-5; 8 bases agree with TRBD1. V shed 5 bases and J 3 bases; nucleotides not matched to a gene: 6. CDR1 and CDR2 from the germline V gene are MNHEY and SVGAGI. The CDR3 totals 14 residues. The DNA of the CDR3 is TGTGCCAGCAGTGGCGGACAGGGTGACTACGAGCAGTACTTC. Translating gives CASSGGQGDYEQYF.

The rearrangement links TRBV2 to TRBJ2-5, with 11 nucleotides matching TRBD1. Near its end, the DNA agrees better with TRBJ2-7, so the J call may be wrong. Germline values: CDR1 SNHLY, CDR2 FYNNEI. The CDR3 spans 16 residues. This CDR3 reads CASSRRTGGLPYEQYF. The CDR3 nucleotides read TGTGCCAGCAGCAGGAGGACAGGGGGCCTCCCCTACGAGCAGTACTTC.

The chain carries TRBV14 and TRBJ1-2; no definite D call. This CDR3 contains 12 residues. Germline CDR1 reads SGHDN; CDR2 reads FVKESK. The V end lost 1 base, the J end lost 3 bases, and 3 bases lay between the germline ends. The CDR3 region has the DNA TGTGCCAGCAGCCAAGCTTACTATGGCTACACCTTC. Translated: CASSQAYYGYTF.

This clone was seen only a few times. The rearrangement joins TRBV18 to TRBJ1-3; 9 bases align to TRBD1. The germline gives CDR1 KGHSH, CDR2 LQKENI. The junction had 5 bases not matched to a gene; V was cut back by 1 base and J by 4 bases. This CDR3 comprises 16 residues. The CDR3: CASSPRDRVTGNTIYF. For the CDR3, the DNA is TGTGCCAGCTCACCACGGGACAGGGTGACCGGAAACACCATATATTTT. The whole variable domain, filled in from reference TRBV18 and TRBJ1-3, reads NAGVMQNPRHLVRRRGQEARLRCSPMKGHSHVYWYRQLPEEGLKFMVYLQKENIIDESGMPKERFSAEFPKEGPSILRIQQVVRGDSAAYFCASSPRDRVTGNTIYFGEGSWLTVV.

V usage is TRBV5-6 and J usage is TRBJ1-4; 7 bases are a match to TRBD1. Germline trimming cut 0 bases from V and 0 bases from J; bases unmatched to any gene: 2. CDR3 size: 16 residues. In germline, CDR1 is SGHDT, CDR2 YYEEEE. The chain's CDR3 is CASSLAGTATNEKLFF. The CDR3 bases are TGTGCCAGCAGCTTGGCAGGGACAGCAACTAATGAAAAACTGTTTTTT.

As DNA, the CDR3 is TGTGCCAGCAGCTCGAGGACTAGCGGGAGGGATACGCAGTATTTT. Translated: CASSSRTSGRDTQYF. The gene calls are TRBV9 and TRBJ2-3, with 14 bases matching TRBD2. V was pared by 4 bases and J by 6 bases, with 4 bases of the junction left unmatched. CDR1 is SGDLS, CDR2 YYNGEE, per germline. This CDR3 region has 15 residues.

The rearrangement links TRBV11-3 to TRBJ1-1; tentatively, D is TRBD1 (5 bases). CDR1 is SGHNT and CDR2 is YENEEA in the germline V gene. CDR3 size: 13 residues. Trimming cost V 0 bases and J 6 bases, with 8 bases left between them. CDR3 nucleotides: TGTGCCAGCAGCTTAGATGGGGCCGCTGAAGCTTTCTTT. This sequence encodes CASSLDGAAEAFF.

The gene calls are TRBV5-5 and TRBJ1-5, with D possibly TRBD1 on 5 matching bases. The CDR3 is 15 amino acids. CDR1 and CDR2 (germline): SGHKS, YYEKEE (reference sequence). The V and J ends lost 3 bases and 1 base respectively, with 11 bases between them. The CDR3 region is CASSSLGVSNQPQHF. In DNA, the CDR3 is TGTGCCAGCAGCTCCCTAGGGGTCAGCAATCAGCCCCAGCATTTT.

The gene calls are TRBV6-6 and TRBJ1-5; 9 bases agree with TRBD1. V lost 4 bases, J lost 6 bases, and 10 bases stayed unmatched. Per the germline V gene, CDR1 is MNHNY and CDR2 is SVGAGI (reference sequence). The CDR3 consists of 16 residues. CDR3 DNA sequence: TGTGCCAGCAGTTTTTCTCGACAGGGGGGGGGTCAGCCCCAGCATTTT. It encodes CASSFSRQGGGQPQHF.

The sample holds one count of this clone. The chain joins TRBV6-6 to TRBJ1-3; D remains unclear. The CDR3 covers 16 residues. Germline V gene data show CDR1 as MNHNY and CDR2 as SVGAGI (reference sequence). Between the trimmed V and J ends, which lost 0 bases and 0 bases, there was a span of 9 bases. The DNA of the CDR3 is TGTGCCAGCAGTTACTCGATCGGACTCTCTGGAAACACCATATATTTT. Residues: CASSYSIGLSGNTIYF.

The chain couples TRBV7-9 to TRBJ1-6; D is uncertain. The length of the CDR3 is 14 residues. The V end was cut by 5 bases, the J end by 6 bases, with 11 bases between. CDR1 and CDR2 (germline): SEHNR, FQNEAQ (reference sequence). In nucleotides, the CDR3 is TGTGCCAGCAGCCCCGACACCACTAATTCACCCCTCCACTTT. This encodes CASSPDTTNSPLHF.

As regards this clone: The sample contains more than one DNA sequence encoding this CDR3. This rearrangement joins TRBV6-6 to TRBJ2-7, with TRBD2 as a possible D gene (5 bases). CDR3 size: 12 residues. Trimming pared 2 bases from V and 4 bases from J, leaving 6 bases between. Germline values: CDR1 MNHNY, CDR2 SVGAGI (reference sequence). DNA of the CDR3: TGTGCCAGCAGTTACCCGGGATACGAGCAGTACTTC. Translating gives CASSYPGYEQYF.

The rearrangement uses TRBV11-2 and TRBJ2-1, with 8 nucleotides matching TRBD1. CDR1 and CDR2 (germline): SGHAT, FQNNGV. This CDR3 spans 15 amino acids. V lost 6 bases and J lost 4; bases outside the gene matches: 8. As DNA, the CDR3 is TGTGCCAGCAGTCGTACAGGGGGGTCTTACAATGAGCAGTTCTTC. As protein: CASSRTGGSYNEQFF.

This chain uses TRBV6-1 with TRBJ2-2; 8 bases match TRBD1. CDR1 and CDR2 from the germline V gene are MNHNS and SASEGT. The CDR3 runs 13 residues. With 10 bases clipped from V and 4 bases from J, the junction kept 5 bases outside the gene matches. CDR3 nucleotides: TGTGCCAACAAACAGGGGGGCACCGGGGAGCTGTTTTTT. Protein: CANKQGGTGELFF.

The chain joins TRBV29-1 to TRBJ1-1; the D is unclear. Germline V gene data show CDR1 as SQVTM and CDR2 as ANQGSEA. Trimming left V 7 bases short and J 1 base short, with 13 bases between. The CDR3 covers 13 residues. The CDR3 loop reads CSGRADGNTEAFF. The CDR3 nucleotides read TGCAGCGGGAGGGCCGATGGGAACACTGAAGCTTTCTTT.

The J gene is TRBJ1-3, the V gene TRBV7-2, with D perhaps TRBD1 (6 bases). CDR1 SGHTA and CDR2 FQGNSA come from the germline V gene. This CDR3 comprises 16 residues. Trimming shortened V by 1 base and J by 0 bases, and 10 bases separated the two germline ends. CDR3 in DNA: TGTGCCAGCAGCTTAGTGTTCAGGGGCTCTGGAAACACCATATATTTT. Amino acids: CASSLVFRGSGNTIYF.

The V call is TRBV30, the J call TRBJ2-7; 10 nucleotides align to TRBD2. The trim removed 2 bases at V and 7 bases at J, leaving 8 bases unmatched. The CDR3 spans 14 residues. Germline CDR1 is GTSNPN and CDR2 is SVGIG (reference sequence). The CDR3 here is CAWSPSSGRGEQYF. CDR3 in DNA: TGTGCCTGGAGTCCGTCTAGCGGGAGAGGGGAGCAGTACTTC.

J is TRBJ2-3 and V is TRBV7-9; D gene ambiguous. CDR3 length equals 15 residues. Trimming took off 0 bases at V and 2 bases at J, with 9 bases between the two ends. Germline-derived CDR1 and CDR2 are SEHNR and FQNEAQ (reference sequence). In DNA form, the CDR3 reads TGTGCCAGCAGCTTAGCGGTCCAGGTCACAGATACGCAGTATTTT. This codes for CASSLAVQVTDTQYF.

The chain couples TRBV5-6 to TRBJ2-5; 7 bases are shared with TRBD2. The CDR3 has 12 amino acids. Germline loops: CDR1 SGHDT, CDR2 YYEEEE. V gave up 4 bases and J gave up 3 bases; unmatched junction bases: 0. DNA for the CDR3: TGTGCCAGCAGCGGACTAGAAGAGACCCAGTACTTC. It yields the protein CASSGLEETQYF.

The rearrangement links TRBV7-6 to TRBJ2-1; TRBD1 matches 7 bases. The V gene's germline CDR1 is SGHVS and CDR2 FNYEAQ. Trimming took 3 bases from V and 0 from J; bases not matched to a gene: 2. This CDR3 region has 15 residues. In DNA, the CDR3 is TGTGCCAGCAGCTTCGACAGGGACTCCTACAATGAGCAGTTCTTC. Amino acids: CASSFDRDSYNEQFF.

The CDR3 loop is CASSKDGGGNTEAFF. The CDR3 DNA follows: TGTGCCAGCAGCAAGGACGGGGGGGGGAACACTGAAGCTTTCTTT. The chain uses TRBV7-3 and TRBJ1-1; D may be TRBD1 (5 bases). Trimming took 5 bases from V and 1 from J, leaving 14 bases between them. The CDR3 has 15 residues. The germline V gene has CDR1 SGHTA and CDR2 FQGTGA. Supplemented by reference TRBV7-3 and TRBJ1-1, the full variable domain reads GAGVSQTPSNKVTEKGKYVELRCDPISGHTALYWYRQSLGQGPEFLIYFQGTGAADDSGLPNDRFFAVRPEGSVSTLKIQRTERGDSAVYLCASSKDGGGNTEAFFGQGTRLTVV.

The J gene is TRBJ2-3, the V gene TRBV29-1, with a possible D match to TRBD1 (6 bases). The CDR3 runs 15 residues. Trimming stripped 2 bases from V and 4 bases from J, with 16 bases between. From germline, CDR1 is SQVTM and CDR2 ANQGSEA. In DNA form, the CDR3 reads TGCAGCGTTGAACACCCGGGACAAGGAGCAGATACGCAGTATTTT. As protein: CSVEHPGQGADTQYF.

Only a few counts were recorded for this clone. The chain uses TRBV6-4 and TRBJ2-7, with 12 bases lining up with TRBD2. Trimming at V came to 3 bases and at J to 4 bases, leaving 1 base not matched to a gene. Germline lookup yields CDR1 MRHNA and CDR2 SNTAGT. The CDR3 has 14 amino acids. The DNA of the CDR3 is TGTGCCAGCAGTGAGACTAGCGGGGGTTACGAGCAGTACTTC. This codes for CASSETSGGYEQYF.

The rearrangement joins TRBV15 to TRBJ1-3; no clear D. The CDR3 consists of 13 residues. Germline V gives CDR1 LNHNV, CDR2 YYDKDF (reference sequence). Trimming took off 6 bases at V and 0 bases at J, with 6 bases between the two ends. The DNA for the CDR3 is TGTGCCACCAGGAAGAGCTCTGGAAACACCATATATTTT. Translating gives CATRKSSGNTIYF.

There are a few counts of this clone. The chain recombines TRBV6-5 with TRBJ1-1; D might be TRBD1 (6 bases). CDR1 and CDR2 from the germline V gene are MNHEY and SVGAGI. This CDR3 region has 14 residues. Trimming cost V 5 bases and J 7 bases, with 17 bases left between them. The CDR3 region has the DNA TGTGCCAGCAGTGCAAACAGGGTCCCCAGTGAAGCTTTCTTT. Its translation is CASSANRVPSEAFF.

Note on this clone: Germline and junction disagree at one end, which may indicate a read error. CDR3 nucleotides: TGTGCCTGGAGTGTAATGATAGTCGGGAATGTCTTTTTC. Translated: CAWSVMIVGNVFF. The chain is built from TRBV30 and TRBJ1-2, with D uncertain. Germline V gene sequence: CDR1 GTSNPN, CDR2 SVGIG (reference sequence). The CDR3 spans 13 residues.